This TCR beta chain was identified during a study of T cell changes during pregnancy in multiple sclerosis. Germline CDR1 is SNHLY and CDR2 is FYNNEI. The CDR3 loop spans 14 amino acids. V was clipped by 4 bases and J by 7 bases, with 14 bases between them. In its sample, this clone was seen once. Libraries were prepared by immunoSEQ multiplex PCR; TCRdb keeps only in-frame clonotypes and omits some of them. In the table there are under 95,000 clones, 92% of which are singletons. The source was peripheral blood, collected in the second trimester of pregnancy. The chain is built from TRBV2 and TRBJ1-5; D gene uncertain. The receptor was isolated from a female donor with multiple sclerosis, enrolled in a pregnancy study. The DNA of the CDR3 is TGTGCCAGCAGTGGGGTCGCGGCGGGCCAGCCCCAGCATTTT. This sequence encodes CASSGVAAGQPQHF.